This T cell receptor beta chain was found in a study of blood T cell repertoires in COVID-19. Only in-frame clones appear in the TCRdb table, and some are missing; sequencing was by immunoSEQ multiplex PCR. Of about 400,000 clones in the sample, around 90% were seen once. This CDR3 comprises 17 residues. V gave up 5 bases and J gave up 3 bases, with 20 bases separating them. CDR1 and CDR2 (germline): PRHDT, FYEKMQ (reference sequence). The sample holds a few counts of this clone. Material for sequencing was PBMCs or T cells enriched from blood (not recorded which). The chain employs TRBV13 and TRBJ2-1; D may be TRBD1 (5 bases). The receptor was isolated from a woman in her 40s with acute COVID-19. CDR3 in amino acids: CASSRLLQEYYYNEQFF. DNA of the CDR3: TGTGCCAGCAGCCGGCTGCTACAGGAGTACTACTACAATGAGCAGTTCTTC.